These 14 T cell receptor beta chains were sequenced from one sample in a study of T cells in women clearing cervical HPV infection. TCRdb keeps only in-frame clones here, not all; method: immunoSEQ multiplex PCR. This table holds around 23,000 clones. The sequenced sample consisted of blood buffy coat. These receptors were collected from a woman aged 18 to 75 with a cervical HPV16 infection that either progressed to CIN3+ or cleared (not recorded which).

CDR3 DNA, as far as it was read: TGTGCCAGCAGCTTAATGGCGACTAGCGGGGGAGTTGAG. Translation: CASSLMATSGGVE. The full CDR3 sequence reads CASSLMATSGGVEQFF. The chain is built from TRBV7-3 and TRBJ2-1, with 12 bases fitting TRBD2. The CDR3 goes on 3 residues after the read ends, and that part is filled in from the germline J gene. V gave up 1 base and J gave up 9 bases; unmatched junction bases: 7. This CDR3 region has 16 residues. Germline V gene data show CDR1 as SGHTA and CDR2 as FQGTGA. Drawing the rest from reference TRBV7-3 and TRBJ2-1, the complete variable domain is GAGVSQTPSNKVTEKGKYVELRCDPISGHTALYWYRQSLGQGPEFLIYFQGTGAADDSGLPNDRFFAVRPEGSVSTLKIQRTERGDSAVYLCASSLMATSGGVEQFFGPGTRLTVL.

As for this clone: The CDR3 goes on 3 residues after the read ends, and that part is filled in from the germline J gene. The chain carries TRBV6-2 or TRBV6-3 and TRBJ1-2; D might be TRBD1 (6 bases). Trimming pared 5 bases from V and 4 bases from J, leaving 17 bases between. The length of the CDR3 is 15 residues. Germline V CDR1 and CDR2: MNHEY, SVGEGT. CDR3 bases read: TGTGCCAGCAGTCCCCCGGGACACCACCCCTATGGC. Its protein product is CASSPPGHHPYG. The CDR3 in full is CASSPPGHHPYGYTF.

A remark on this clone: The CDR3 end lies 3 residues beyond the end of the read and is filled in from the germline J gene. J is TRBJ2-6 and V is TRBV29-1; no clear D. The CDR3 spans 14 residues. Trimming pared 3 bases from V and 4 bases from J, leaving 10 bases between. CDR1 is SQVTM and CDR2 is ANQGSEA in the germline V gene. CDR3 residues: CSVDDGSGANVLTF. The part of the CDR3 DNA that was read is TGCAGCGTTGACGACGGGTCCGGGGCCAACGTC.

With regard to this clone: The CDR3 end is not reached by the read, which stops 3 residues before it; the germline J gene fills it in. The chain couples TRBV18 to TRBJ2-4, with 8 bases matching TRBD1. Germline V gene sequence: CDR1 KGHSH, CDR2 LQKENI. This CDR3 spans 14 amino acids. The CDR3 DNA, read in part, is TGTGCCAGCTCACCACCGGACAGGGCCTATGGT. This codes for CASSPPDRAYG. The full CDR3 protein reads CASSPPDRAYGQYF.

Of note for this clone: The CDR3 extends 3 residues past the end of the read, so its final part is completed from the germline J gene. The chain is built from TRBV5-1 and TRBJ1-2, with 10 bases fitting TRBD1. Losses at the gene ends were 4 bases for V and 3 bases for J; bases not matched to a gene: 0. Germline loops: CDR1 SGHRS, CDR2 YFSETQ. This CDR3 contains 13 residues. The CDR3 sequence: CASSGTGDYGYTF. The sequenced part of the CDR3 DNA is TGCGCCAGCAGCGGGACAGGGGACTATGGC. The variable domain in full, with the rest retrieved from reference TRBV5-1 and TRBJ1-2, is KAGVTQTPRYLIKTRGQQVTLSCSPISGHRSVSWYQQTPGQGLQFLFEYFSETQRNKGNFPGRFSGRQFSNSRSEMNVSTLELGDSALYLCASSGTGDYGYTFGSGTRLTVV.

Notes on this clone: The read comes to an end 3 residues before the CDR3 does, leaving the germline J gene to fill in the end. The rearrangement links TRBV5-5 to TRBJ2-5, with a tentative D call TRBD2 (5 bases). CDR1 SGHKS and CDR2 YYEKEE come from the germline V gene (reference sequence). The CDR3 length is 14 residues. The V gene lost 1 base and the J gene lost 3 bases, with 10 bases spanning the gap. The CDR3 sequence is CASSLFWREETQYF. The DNA read from the CDR3 is TGTGCCAGCAGCTTGTTTTGGCGGGAAGAGACC.

Of note for this clone: The CDR3 end lies 3 residues beyond the end of the read and is filled in from the germline J gene. The chain uses TRBV7-2 and TRBJ2-2; D is possibly TRBD1 (6 bases). This CDR3 has 14 amino acids. CDR1 and CDR2 (germline): SGHTA, FQGNSA. The sequenced CDR3 bases are TGTGCCAGCAGGCCAGGACAGATCGACGAAAAG. It codes for CASRPGQIDEK. The whole CDR3 sequence reads CASRPGQIDEKLFF.

Comments on this clone: The sequence runs out 3 residues before the end of the CDR3; the remainder is reconstructed from the germline J gene. J is TRBJ1-2 and V is TRBV20-1, with D tentatively TRBD1 (5 bases). The CDR3 extends over 15 amino acids. V gave up 1 base and J gave up 4 bases, with 16 bases separating them. CDR1 DFQATT and CDR2 SNEGSKA come from the germline V gene (reference sequence). The CDR3 here is CSARAQAVEPYGYTF. The sequenced part of the CDR3 DNA is TGCAGTGCTAGAGCACAGGCCGTCGAACCCTATGGC.

With respect to this clone: The read comes to an end 3 residues before the CDR3 does, leaving the germline J gene to fill in the end. V usage is TRBV5-6 and J usage is TRBJ1-2, with unresolved D. V lost 0 bases and J 4 bases, leaving 10 bases between the germline ends. CDR1 is SGHDT, CDR2 YYEEEE, per germline. This CDR3 has 14 residues. The CDR3 spells CASSLGTEGYGYTF. The CDR3 DNA, read in part, is TGTGCCAGCAGCTTGGGTACAGAAGGCTATGGC.

Worth noting for this clone: Read data end 3 residues before the CDR3 end; the end is taken from the germline J gene. The V and J genes are TRBV28 and TRBJ2-1; D perhaps matches TRBD1 (5 bases). The V end was cut by 6 bases, the J end by 9 bases, with 9 bases between. From germline, CDR1 is MDHEN and CDR2 SYDVKM. CDR3 length equals 11 residues. This CDR3 reads CASRGLGEQFF. CDR3 bases read: TGTGCCAGCAGGGGGCTTGGTGAG.

A note on this clone: The read halts 3 residues ahead of the CDR3 end, with the missing end drawn from the germline J gene. The same CDR3 arises from other DNA sequences in this sample as well. The chain joins TRBV7-9 to TRBJ1-3; TRBD1 matches at 9 bases. J was trimmed by 2 bases and V by 6 bases; bases with no gene match: 5. The CDR3 totals 15 residues. Germline-derived CDR1 and CDR2 are SEHNR and FQNEAQ (reference sequence). CDR3 residues: CASRPGTGTGNTIYF. Partial CDR3 DNA: TGTGCCAGCAGACCCGGGACAGGGACTGGAAACACC.

Of note for this clone: Read data end 3 residues before the CDR3 end; the end is taken from the germline J gene. This chain uses TRBV28 with TRBJ2-3; 9 nucleotides agree with TRBD2. The J segment lost 0 bases and the V segment lost 8 bases, leaving 6 bases of the junction unmatched. Germline V gives CDR1 MDHEN, CDR2 SYDVKM. This CDR3 is built from 15 residues. The chain's CDR3 is CASGLAGFSTDTQYF. The CDR3 bases that were read are TGTGCCAGCGGCCTAGCGGGGTTCAGCACAGATACG.

Turning to this clone: The DNA ends 3 residues before the CDR3 does, and the rest of the CDR3 is filled in from the germline J gene. V and J are TRBV20-1 and TRBJ2-1; 12 nucleotides align to TRBD2. V gave up 4 bases and J gave up 8 bases; unmatched junction bases: 12. There are 16 residues in the CDR3. Germline-derived CDR1 and CDR2 are DFQATT and SNEGSKA (reference sequence). The CDR3 sequence is CSATLPSGGVLDEQFF. CDR3 DNA (partial): TGCAGTGCTACATTGCCTAGCGGGGGGGTATTGGATGAG.

Concerning this clone: The CDR3 extends 3 residues past the end of the read, so its final part is completed from the germline J gene. This chain links TRBV18 with TRBJ1-1, with 8 nucleotides matching TRBD1. The CDR3 sequence is 14 residues long. In germline, CDR1 is KGHSH, CDR2 LQKENI. The ends lost 4 bases at V and 0 bases at J; junction bases unmatched: 1. The CDR3 loop reads CASSQQGVNTEAFF. CDR3 DNA (partial): TGTGCCAGCTCACAACAGGGGGTGAACACTGAA. Using reference TRBV18 and TRBJ1-1 for the parts outside the CDR3, the full variable domain is NAGVMQNPRHLVRRRGQEARLRCSPMKGHSHVYWYRQLPEEGLKFMVYLQKENIIDESGMPKERFSAEFPKEGPSILRIQQVVRGDSAAYFCASSQQGVNTEAFFGQGTRLTVV.